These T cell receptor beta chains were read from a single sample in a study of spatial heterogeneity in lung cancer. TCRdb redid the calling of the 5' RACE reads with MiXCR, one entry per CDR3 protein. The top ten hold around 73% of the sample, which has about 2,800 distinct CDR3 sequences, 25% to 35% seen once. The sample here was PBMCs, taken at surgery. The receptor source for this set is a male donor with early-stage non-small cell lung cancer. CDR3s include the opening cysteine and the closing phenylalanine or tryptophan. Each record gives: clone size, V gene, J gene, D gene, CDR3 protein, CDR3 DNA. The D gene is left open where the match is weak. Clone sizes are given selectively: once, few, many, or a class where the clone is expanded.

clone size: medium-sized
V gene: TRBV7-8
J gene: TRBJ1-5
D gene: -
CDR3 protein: CASSYGSNQPQHF
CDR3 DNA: TGTGCCAGCAGCTATGGGAGCAATCAGCCCCAGCATTTT

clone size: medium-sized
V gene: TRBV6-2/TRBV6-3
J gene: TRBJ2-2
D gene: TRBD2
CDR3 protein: CASSYIAGDTGELFF
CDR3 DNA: TGTGCCAGCAGTTATATAGCGGGGGACACCGGGGAGCTGTTTTTT

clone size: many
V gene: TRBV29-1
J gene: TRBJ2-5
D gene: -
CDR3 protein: CSAASSLGETQYF
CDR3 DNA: TGCAGCGCCGCCTCCTCTCTTGGAGAGACCCAGTACTTC

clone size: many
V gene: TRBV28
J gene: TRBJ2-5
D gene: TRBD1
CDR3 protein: CASSLATGWLLSSKETQYF
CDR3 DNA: TGTGCCAGCAGTTTAGCGACAGGGTGGCTATTGAGTAGCAAAGAGACCCAGTACTTC

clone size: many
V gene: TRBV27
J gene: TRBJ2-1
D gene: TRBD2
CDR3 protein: CASSLGLAGGYGEQFF
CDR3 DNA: TGTGCCAGCAGTTTAGGGCTAGCGGGAGGGTACGGTGAGCAGTTCTTC

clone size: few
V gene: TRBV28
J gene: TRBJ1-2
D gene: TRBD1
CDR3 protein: CASSLHRGKDGYTF
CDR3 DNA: TGTGCCAGCAGTTTGCACAGGGGGAAGGATGGCTACACCTTC

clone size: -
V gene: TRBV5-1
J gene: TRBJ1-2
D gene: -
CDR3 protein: CASSLEAGPNYGYTF
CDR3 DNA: TGCGCCAGCAGCTTGGAAGCGGGGCCGAACTATGGCTACACCTTC

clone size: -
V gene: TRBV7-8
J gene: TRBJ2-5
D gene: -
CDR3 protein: CASSSSSVQETQYF
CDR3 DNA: TGTGCCAGCAGCTCTAGTAGCGTCCAAGAGACCCAGTACTTC

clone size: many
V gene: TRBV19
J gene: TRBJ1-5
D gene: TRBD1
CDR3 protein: CASSPQGAWGLSNQPQHF
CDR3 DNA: TGTGCCAGTAGCCCACAGGGGGCATGGGGGCTAAGCAATCAGCCCCAGCATTTT

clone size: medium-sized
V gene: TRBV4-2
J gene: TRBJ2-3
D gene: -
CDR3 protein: CASSQDLAGEDTQYF
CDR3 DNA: TGTGCCAGCAGCCAAGATTTGGCAGGGGAAGATACGCAGTATTTT

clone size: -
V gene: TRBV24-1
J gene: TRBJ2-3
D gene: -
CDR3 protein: CATSDYRADTQYF
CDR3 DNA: TGTGCCACCAGTGATTACAGGGCAGATACGCAGTATTTT

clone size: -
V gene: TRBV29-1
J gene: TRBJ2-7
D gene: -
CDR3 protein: CSVGGLPYEQYF
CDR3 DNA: TGCAGCGTTGGGGGTCTACCCTACGAGCAGTACTTC

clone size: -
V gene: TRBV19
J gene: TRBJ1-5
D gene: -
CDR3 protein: CASSIMVGSNQPQHF
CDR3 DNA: TGTGCCAGTAGTATAATGGTTGGGAGCAATCAGCCCCAGCATTTT

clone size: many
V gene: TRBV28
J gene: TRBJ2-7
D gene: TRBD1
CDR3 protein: CASSLSPIMTGLDYEQYF
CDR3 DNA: TGTGCCAGCAGTTTATCGCCCATCATGACAGGGTTAGACTACGAGCAGTACTTC

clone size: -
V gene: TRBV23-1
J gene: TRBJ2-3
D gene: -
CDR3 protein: CASSQSFRGAVPDTQYF
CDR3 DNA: TGCGCCAGCAGTCAATCGTTCAGGGGGGCCGTTCCAGATACGCAGTATTTT

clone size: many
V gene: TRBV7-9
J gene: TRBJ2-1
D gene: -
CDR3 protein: CASSLGRGRNEQFF
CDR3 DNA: TGTGCCAGCAGCCTCGGCAGGGGCCGGAATGAGCAGTTCTTC

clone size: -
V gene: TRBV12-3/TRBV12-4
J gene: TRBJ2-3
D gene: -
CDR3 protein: CASSQDTDTQYF
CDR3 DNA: TGTGCCAGCAGTCAGGACACAGATACGCAGTATTTT

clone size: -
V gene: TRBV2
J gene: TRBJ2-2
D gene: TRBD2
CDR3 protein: CASTAGGRTGELFF
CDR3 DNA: TGTGCCAGCACGGCGGGGGGGCGTACCGGGGAGCTGTTTTTT

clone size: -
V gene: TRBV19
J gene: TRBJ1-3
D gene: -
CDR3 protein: CASRPRTVGNTIYF
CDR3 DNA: TGTGCCAGTAGACCGAGGACGGTTGGAAACACCATATATTTT

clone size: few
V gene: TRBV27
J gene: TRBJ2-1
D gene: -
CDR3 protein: CASSLRDGGYLNEQFF
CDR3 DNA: TGTGCCAGCAGTTTACGGGACGGGGGTTACCTCAATGAGCAGTTCTTC

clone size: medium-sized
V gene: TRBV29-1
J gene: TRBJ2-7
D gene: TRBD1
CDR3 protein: CSVGQGAFYEQYF
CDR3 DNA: TGCAGCGTTGGCCAGGGGGCTTTCTACGAGCAGTACTTC

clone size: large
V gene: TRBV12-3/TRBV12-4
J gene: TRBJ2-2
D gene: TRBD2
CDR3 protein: CASSKIPGGVFNTGELFF
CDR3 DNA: TGTGCCAGCAGTAAGATCCCGGGGGGGGTTTTTAACACCGGGGAGCTGTTTTTT

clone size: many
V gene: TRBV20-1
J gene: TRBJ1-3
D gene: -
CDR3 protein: CSARGGVDGNTIYF
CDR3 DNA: TGCAGTGCTAGAGGTGGGGTGGATGGAAACACCATATATTTT

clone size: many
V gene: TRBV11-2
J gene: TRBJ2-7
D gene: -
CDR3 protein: CASSPLAGQSSYEQYF
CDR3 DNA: TGTGCCAGCAGCCCCCTGGCGGGGCAAAGCTCCTACGAGCAGTACTTC

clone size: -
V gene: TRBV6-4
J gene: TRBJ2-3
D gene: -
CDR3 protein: CASSDGGSTDTQYF
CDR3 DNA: TGTGCCAGCAGTGACGGAGGGTCCACAGATACGCAGTATTTT

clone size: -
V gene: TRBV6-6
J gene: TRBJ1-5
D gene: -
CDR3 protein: CASSYMSGLSNQPQHF
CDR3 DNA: TGTGCCAGCAGTTACATGTCAGGGTTAAGCAATCAGCCCCAGCATTTT

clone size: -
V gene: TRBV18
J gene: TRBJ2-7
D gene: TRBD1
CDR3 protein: CASSPETGTGSYEQYF
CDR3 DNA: TGTGCCAGCTCACCGGAAACCGGGACAGGGTCCTACGAGCAGTACTTC

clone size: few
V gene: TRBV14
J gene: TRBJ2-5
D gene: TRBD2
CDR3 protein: CASSQGPDSTSAYQETQYF
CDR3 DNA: TGTGCCAGCAGCCAAGGGCCCGACTCGACTAGCGCCTACCAAGAGACCCAGTACTTC

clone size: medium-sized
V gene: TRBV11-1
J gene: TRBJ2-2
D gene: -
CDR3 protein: CASSLNPGKNTGELFF
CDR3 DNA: TGTGCCAGCAGCCTAAACCCGGGAAAAAACACCGGGGAGCTGTTTTTT

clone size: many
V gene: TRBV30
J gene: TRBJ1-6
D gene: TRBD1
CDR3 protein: CAWGGQRNSPLHF
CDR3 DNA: TGTGCCTGGGGGGGACAGCGGAATTCACCCCTCCACTTT

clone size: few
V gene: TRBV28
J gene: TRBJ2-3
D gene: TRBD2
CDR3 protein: CASSLTSGFTDTQYF
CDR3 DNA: TGTGCCAGCAGTTTGACTAGCGGCTTCACAGATACGCAGTATTTT

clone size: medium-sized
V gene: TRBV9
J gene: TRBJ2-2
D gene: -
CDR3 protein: CASSVGPLKTTGELFF
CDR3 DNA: TGTGCCAGCAGCGTAGGGCCTCTCAAAACCACCGGGGAGCTGTTTTTT

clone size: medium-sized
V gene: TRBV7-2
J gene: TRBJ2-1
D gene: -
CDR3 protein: CASSLRHGSNEQFF
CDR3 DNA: TGTGCCAGCAGCTTACGACACGGGAGCAATGAGCAGTTCTTC

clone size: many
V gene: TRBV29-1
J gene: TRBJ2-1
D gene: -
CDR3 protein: CSARDTAYNEQFF
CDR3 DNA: TGCAGCGCTCGGGACACAGCCTACAATGAGCAGTTCTTC

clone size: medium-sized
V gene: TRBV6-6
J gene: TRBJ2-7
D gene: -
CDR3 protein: CASSYRTQGPYEQYF
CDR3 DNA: TGTGCCAGCAGTTACCGCACCCAAGGCCCCTACGAGCAGTACTTC

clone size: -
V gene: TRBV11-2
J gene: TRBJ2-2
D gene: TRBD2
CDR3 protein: CASSSRLRETTGELFF
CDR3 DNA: TGTGCCAGCAGCTCAAGGTTGCGGGAGACCACCGGGGAGCTGTTTTTT